This TCR beta chain derives from a study of blood T cell repertoires in COVID-19. Turning to the study itself: Sites across the United States, Italy and Spain contributed samples from acute and convalescent COVID-19. Nucleic acid was either cDNA or gDNA, and it came from T cells, B-cell-depleted T cells, or PBMCs.

Methods used by the authors: Counts of nucleated cells, estimated from reference gene primer amplification, were obtained. Some clones are missing from TCRdb's copy, which holds only in-frame ones; the method was immunoSEQ multiplex PCR. V and J calls and clone size are as listed in that table; D and trimming were resolved from the DNA. The table has approximately 100,000 clones, roughly 85% seen once; the top ten hold approximately 3.1%. The CDR3 spans 15 residues. Germline CDR1 and CDR2: LNHNV and YYDKDF (reference sequence). The germline V and J ends were trimmed by 4 bases and 2 bases, with 11 bases remaining between them.

This receptor was obtained from a man in his forties or fifties in a cohort sampled during active COVID-19. The V and J genes are TRBV15 and TRBJ2-2, with TRBD1 as a possible D gene (5 bases). Sequencing used peripheral blood. CDR3 nucleotide sequence: TGTGCCACCAGCACAGAGACAGTCAACACCGGGGAGCTGTTTTTT. Translated: CATSTETVNTGELFF. The variable domain in full, completed from reference TRBV15 and TRBJ2-2, reads DAMVIQNPRYQVTQFGKPVTLSCSQTLNHNVMYWYQQKSSQAPKLLFHYYDKDFNNEADTPDNFQSRRPNTSFCFLDIRSPGLGDTAMYLCATSTETVNTGELFFGEGSRLTVL.